This T cell receptor beta chain originates from a study of identical twins. Germline CDR1 is SGHNT and CDR2 is YENEEA. Germline trimming cut 3 bases from V and 0 bases from J; bases unmatched to any gene: 4. The CDR3 runs to 17 residues. Study-level results: Models predicted less out-of-frame TCR alpha sharing in monozygotic twins than was found. Weaker excess twin sharing was seen among beta out-of-frame sequences.

A few counts support this clonotype. Its antigen is unknown. Unique molecular identifiers were present on cDNA, and template switching added a universal primer site. TCRdb reprocessed the 5' RACE reads via MiXCR and lists one record per CDR3 protein. Counted here are nearly 900,000 distinct CDR3 sequences, 12% occurring once; the ten biggest clones make up around 1.5%. This same sample was also part of a study on yellow fever vaccine responses in identical twins.

The gene calls are TRBV11-3 and TRBJ2-6, with 8 bases aligning to TRBD1. This receptor was obtained from a woman under 30 in good health. Material: PBMCs. The CDR3 bases are TGTGCCAGCAGCTTTGGGACAGGAGGCTCTGGGGCCAACGTCCTGACTTTC. Its translation: CASSFGTGGSGANVLTF.